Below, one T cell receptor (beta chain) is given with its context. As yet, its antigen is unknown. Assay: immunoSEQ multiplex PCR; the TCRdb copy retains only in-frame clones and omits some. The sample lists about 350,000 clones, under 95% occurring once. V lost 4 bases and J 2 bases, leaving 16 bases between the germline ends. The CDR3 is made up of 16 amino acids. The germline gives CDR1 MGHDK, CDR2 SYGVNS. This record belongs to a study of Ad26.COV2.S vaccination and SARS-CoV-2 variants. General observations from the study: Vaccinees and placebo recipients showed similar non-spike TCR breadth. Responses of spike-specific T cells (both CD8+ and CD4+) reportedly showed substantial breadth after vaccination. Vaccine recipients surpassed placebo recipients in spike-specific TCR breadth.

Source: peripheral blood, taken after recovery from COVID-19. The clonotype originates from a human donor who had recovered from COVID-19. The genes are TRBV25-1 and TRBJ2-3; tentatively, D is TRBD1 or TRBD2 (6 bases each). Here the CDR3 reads CASSAYIRGHTDTQYF. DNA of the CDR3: TGTGCCAGCAGTGCCTATATACGGGGGCACACAGATACGCAGTATTTT.